This TCR beta chain was observed in a study of OX40 agonist ivuxolimab in advanced cancers. Looking at the study overall: Averaging approximately 60 years in age, with a range of roughly 20 to 80, the cohort was 80% to 90% male.

Method: immunoSEQ multiplex PCR; TCRdb's copy keeps in-frame clones and lacks some. The sample lists about 22,000 clones; 84% were seen once. Germline CDR1 SNHLY, CDR2 FYNNEI. The CDR3 has 14 residues. V trimming: 8 bases; J trimming: 1 base; junction bases outside the gene matches: 2. Comments on this clone: Its target is unknown.

Overall study findings and caveats: At 0.1 to 3.0 mg/kg, CD4+ and CD8+ blood T cells expanded clonally by week 6. Compared with others, partial responders at 0.1-3.0 mg/kg displayed clonal expansion among the lowest. On average, CD8+ T cells showed a greater number of expanded clones than CD4+.

The chain is built from TRBV2 and TRBJ1-4, with TRBD1 matching 9 bases. The specimen comprised CD4+ or CD8+ T cells sorted from blood, sampled in a trial of the OX40 agonist ivuxolimab. This clonotype originated in an adult with an advanced solid tumor such as melanoma, head and neck, liver or kidney cancer. The CDR3 loop is CASQGQGTNEKLFF. The CDR3 DNA follows: TGTGCCAGCCAGGGACAGGGAACTAATGAAAAACTGTTTTTT.